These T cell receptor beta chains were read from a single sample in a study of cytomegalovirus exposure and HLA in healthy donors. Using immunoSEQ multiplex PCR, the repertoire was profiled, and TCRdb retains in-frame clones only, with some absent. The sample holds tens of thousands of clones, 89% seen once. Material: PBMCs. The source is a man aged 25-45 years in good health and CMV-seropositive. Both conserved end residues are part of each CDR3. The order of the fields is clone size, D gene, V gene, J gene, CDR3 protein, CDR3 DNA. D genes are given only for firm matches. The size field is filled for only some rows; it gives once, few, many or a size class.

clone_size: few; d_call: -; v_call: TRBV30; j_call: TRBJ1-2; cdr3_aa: CAWDDRRYGYTF; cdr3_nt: TGTGCCTGGGACGACAGGAGATATGGCTACACCTTC
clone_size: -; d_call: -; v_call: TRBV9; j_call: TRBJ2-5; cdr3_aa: CASSLTRLSETQYF; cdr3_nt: TGTGCCAGCAGCCTCACTAGGTTATCGGAGACCCAGTACTTC
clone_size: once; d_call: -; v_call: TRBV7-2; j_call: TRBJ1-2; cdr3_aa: CASSSPGIIGHGYTF; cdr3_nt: TGTGCCAGCAGCTCTCCAGGGATTATCGGCCATGGCTACACCTTC
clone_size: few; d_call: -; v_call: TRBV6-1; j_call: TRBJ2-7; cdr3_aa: CASSPVGGYEQYF; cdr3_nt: TGTGCCAGCAGTCCTGTGGGGGGATACGAGCAGTACTTC
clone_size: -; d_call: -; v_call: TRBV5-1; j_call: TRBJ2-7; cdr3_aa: CASSLGVSEIEQYF; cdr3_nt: TGCGCCAGCAGCTTGGGTGTTAGTGAAATCGAGCAGTACTTC
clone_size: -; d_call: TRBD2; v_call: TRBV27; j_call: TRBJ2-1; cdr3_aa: CASSFVSGRAWNEQFF; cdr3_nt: TGTGCCAGCAGTTTCGTTAGCGGGAGGGCCTGGAATGAGCAGTTCTTC
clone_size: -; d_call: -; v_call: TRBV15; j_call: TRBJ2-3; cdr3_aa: CATSRSNTDTQYF; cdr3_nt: TGTGCCACCAGCAGATCAAACACAGATACGCAGTATTTT
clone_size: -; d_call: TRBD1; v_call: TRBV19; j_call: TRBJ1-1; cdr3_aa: CASRRTGGAGTEAFF; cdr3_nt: TGTGCCAGTCGCCGAACAGGGGGCGCTGGAACTGAAGCTTTCTTT
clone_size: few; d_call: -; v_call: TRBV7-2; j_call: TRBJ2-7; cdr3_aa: CASSLNRAYEQYF; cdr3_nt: TGTGCCAGCAGCTTAAACAGGGCGTACGAGCAGTACTTC
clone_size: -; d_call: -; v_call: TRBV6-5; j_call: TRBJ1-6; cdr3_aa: CASRTTGLALHF; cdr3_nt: TGTGCCAGCAGAACGACAGGTTTGGCCCTCCACTTT
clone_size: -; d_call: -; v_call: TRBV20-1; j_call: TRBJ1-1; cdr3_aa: CSAQRTPEAFF; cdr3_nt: TGCAGTGCCCAACGGACACCGGAGGCTTTCTTT
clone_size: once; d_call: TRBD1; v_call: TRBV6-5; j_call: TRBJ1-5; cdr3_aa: CASSQGQKNQPQHF; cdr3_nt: TGTGCCAGCAGTCAGGGACAGAAAAATCAGCCCCAGCATTTT
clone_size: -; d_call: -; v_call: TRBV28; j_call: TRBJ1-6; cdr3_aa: CASSLVTPTNSPLHF; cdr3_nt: TGTGCCAGCAGTTTAGTCACACCCACTAATTCACCCCTCCACTTT
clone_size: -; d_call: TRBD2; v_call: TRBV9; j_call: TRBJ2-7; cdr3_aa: CASSPYSGRAREQYF; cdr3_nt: TGTGCCAGCAGCCCGTACAGCGGGAGGGCCAGGGAGCAGTACTTC
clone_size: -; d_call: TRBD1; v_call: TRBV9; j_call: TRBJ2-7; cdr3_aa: CASSGGQGRIFSEQYF; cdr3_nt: TGTGCCAGCAGCGGCGGACAGGGAAGGATTTTTTCCGAGCAGTACTTC
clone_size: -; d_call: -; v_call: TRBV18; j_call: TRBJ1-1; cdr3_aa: CASSPSRAGLAEAFF; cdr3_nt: TGTGCCAGCTCACCAAGTCGGGCAGGGTTGGCTGAAGCTTTCTTT
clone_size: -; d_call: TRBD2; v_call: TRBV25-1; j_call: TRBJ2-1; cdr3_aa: CASISRASGLLRYNEQFF; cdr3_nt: TGTGCCAGCATCTCTCGGGCTAGCGGTCTTCTTCGGTACAATGAGCAGTTCTTC
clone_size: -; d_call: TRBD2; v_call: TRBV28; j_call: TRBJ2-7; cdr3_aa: CASTIAGGPYEQYF; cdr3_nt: TGTGCCAGCACAATAGCGGGAGGCCCCTACGAGCAGTACTTC
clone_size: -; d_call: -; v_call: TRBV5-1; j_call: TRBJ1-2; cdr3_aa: CASSLDVGTSRGLYGYTF; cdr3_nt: TGCGCCAGCAGCTTGGACGTCGGGACTTCTCGAGGGCTATATGGCTACACCTTC
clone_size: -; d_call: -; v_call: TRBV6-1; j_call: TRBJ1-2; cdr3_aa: CASSALRTADYGYTF; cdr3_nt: TGTGCCAGCAGTGCTTTAAGGACAGCCGACTATGGCTACACCTTC
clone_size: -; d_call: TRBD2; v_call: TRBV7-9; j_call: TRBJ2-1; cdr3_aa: CASSFPVGAGPYNEQFF; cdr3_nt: TGTGCCAGCAGCTTCCCCGTGGGAGCGGGACCATACAATGAGCAGTTCTTC
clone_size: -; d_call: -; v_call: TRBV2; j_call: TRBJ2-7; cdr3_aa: CASSDRPGYYEQYF; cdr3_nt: TGTGCCAGCAGTGACCGGCCAGGGTACTACGAGCAGTACTTC
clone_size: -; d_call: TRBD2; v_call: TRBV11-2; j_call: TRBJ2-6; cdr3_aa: CASSRIAGVGSGANVLTF; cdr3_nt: TGTGCCAGCAGCCGTATAGCGGGAGTGGGCTCTGGGGCCAACGTCCTGACTTTC
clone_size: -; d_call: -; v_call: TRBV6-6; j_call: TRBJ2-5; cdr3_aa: CASSYSGWRETQYF; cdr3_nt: TGTGCCAGCAGTTACTCGGGGTGGAGGGAGACCCAGTACTTC
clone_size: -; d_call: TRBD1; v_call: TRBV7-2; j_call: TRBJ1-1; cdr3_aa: CASSSLRTRQGALYTEAFF; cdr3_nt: TGTGCCAGCAGCTCGCTGCGGACCCGGCAGGGGGCGTTATACACTGAAGCTTTCTTT
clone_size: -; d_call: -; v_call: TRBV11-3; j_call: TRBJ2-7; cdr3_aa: CASSLDSHSYEQYF; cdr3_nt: TGTGCCAGCAGCTTAGATTCCCATTCCTACGAGCAGTACTTC
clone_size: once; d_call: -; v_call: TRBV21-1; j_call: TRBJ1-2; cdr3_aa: CASSKGSGAYGYTF; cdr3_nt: TGTGCCAGCAGCAAAGGGTCAGGGGCCTATGGCTACACCTTC